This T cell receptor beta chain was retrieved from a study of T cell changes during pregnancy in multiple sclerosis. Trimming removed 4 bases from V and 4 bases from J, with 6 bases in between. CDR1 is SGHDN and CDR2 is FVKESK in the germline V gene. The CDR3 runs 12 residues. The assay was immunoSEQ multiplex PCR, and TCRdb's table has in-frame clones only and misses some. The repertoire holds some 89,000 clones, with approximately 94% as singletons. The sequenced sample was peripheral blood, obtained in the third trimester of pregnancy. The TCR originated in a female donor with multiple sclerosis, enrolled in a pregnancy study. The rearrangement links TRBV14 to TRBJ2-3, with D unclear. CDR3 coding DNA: TGTGCCAGCAGCCCCGTTTCAGATACGCAGTATTTT. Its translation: CASSPVSDTQYF.